Included here is one TCR beta chain sequence, with context. The sample holds many counts of this clonotype. Its antigen target is currently unknown. Base qualities are not at hand, and no much larger clone is one base apart. This entry is derived from a study of CD8 T cells in ankylosing spondylitis (dated by TCRdb to 2016 to 2017). Context from the whole study: The study profiled T cell receptor beta repertoires in healthy donors and ankylosing spondylitis patients to find disease-linked TCR variants. In total, the full study cohort was made up of roughly 100 healthy donors and 25 to 30 ankylosing spondylitis patients. Samples of peripheral blood were taken, and for ankylosing spondylitis patients, synovial fluid was collected as well. General conclusions and limits of the study: Blood from ankylosing spondylitis patients appeared to be characterized by a TCR beta motif composed of under 10 highly homologous amino acid variants. Some motif variants had previously been reported in the synovial fluid and blood of reactive arthritis patients, which suggests shared mechanisms of disease initiation. The disease-linked clones were reported as significantly enriched in matched synovial fluid samples from ankylosing spondylitis patients. A CD8+ phenotype was shown by the disease-linked clones, which were found at relatively low frequencies in peripheral blood.

The run used an Illumina HiSeq 2500. TCR beta libraries were prepared by quantitative 5'-RACE with molecular barcodes. The source study handled its data this way. A new computational method, built on a probabilistic model of VDJ rearrangement, was used to identify disease-linked TCR variants. TCRdb trimmed public reads at Q25 via fastp, called clones via MiXCR and kept in-frame beta chains. Every entry covers one CDR3 protein and lists the most common genes and DNA from its rows. The V and J calls shown here were made by TCRdb, not taken from the authors' results. The sample yields about 500,000 distinct CDR3 sequences; roughly an eighth were counted once. In total, the top ten clones hold 6.5% to 7% of the sample. The TCR comes from a male donor with ankylosing spondylitis. Sequencing was carried out using blood, either unsorted or a sorted T cell fraction (not recorded which).

The nucleotide sequence reads as follows: TGCGCCAGCAGCCCACTGACTGGTGAGCAGTTCTTC. Its translation is CASSPLTGEQFF. The chain is assembled from TRBV4-1 and TRBJ2-1, with no confident D gene call. According to the germline V gene, CDR1 reads MGHRA and CDR2 reads YSYEKL. The V and J ends are trimmed by 4 bases and 9 bases, leaving 10 bases between them. Counted from cysteine to phenylalanine, this CDR3 has 12 amino acids. Only the CDR3 portion is preserved as DNA: 36 bases, with reading frame beginning at the first base.